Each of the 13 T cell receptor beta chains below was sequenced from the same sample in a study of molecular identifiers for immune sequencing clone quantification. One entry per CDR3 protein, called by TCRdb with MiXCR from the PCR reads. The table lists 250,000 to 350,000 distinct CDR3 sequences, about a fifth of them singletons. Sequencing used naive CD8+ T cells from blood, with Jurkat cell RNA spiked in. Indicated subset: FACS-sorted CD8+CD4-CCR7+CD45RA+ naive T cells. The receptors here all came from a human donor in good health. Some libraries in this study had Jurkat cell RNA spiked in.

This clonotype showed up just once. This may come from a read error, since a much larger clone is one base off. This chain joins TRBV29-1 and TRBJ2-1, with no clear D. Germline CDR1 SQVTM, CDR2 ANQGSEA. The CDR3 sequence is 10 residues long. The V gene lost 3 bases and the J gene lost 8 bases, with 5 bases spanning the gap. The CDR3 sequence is CSVDLDEQFF. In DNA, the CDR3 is TGCAGCGTTGACCTGGATGAGCAGTTCTTC.

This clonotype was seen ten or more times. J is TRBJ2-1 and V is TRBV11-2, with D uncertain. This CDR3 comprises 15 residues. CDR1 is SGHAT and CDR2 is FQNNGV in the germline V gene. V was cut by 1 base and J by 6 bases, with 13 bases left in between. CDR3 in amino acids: CASSLGASQANEQFF. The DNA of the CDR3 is TGTGCCAGCAGCTTAGGAGCCAGCCAGGCCAATGAGCAGTTCTTC.

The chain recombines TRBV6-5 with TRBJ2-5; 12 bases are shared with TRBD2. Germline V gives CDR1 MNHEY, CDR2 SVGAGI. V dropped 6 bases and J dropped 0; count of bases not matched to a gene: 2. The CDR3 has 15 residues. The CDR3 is CASRGTSGHQETQYF. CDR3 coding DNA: TGTGCCAGCAGGGGGACTAGCGGGCACCAAGAGACCCAGTACTTC.

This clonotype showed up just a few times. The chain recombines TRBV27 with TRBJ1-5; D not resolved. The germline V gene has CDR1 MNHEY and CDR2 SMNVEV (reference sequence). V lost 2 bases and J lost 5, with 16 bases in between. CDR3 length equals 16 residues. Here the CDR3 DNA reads TGTGCCAGCAGTTTAGCCCCCTCCGGACGGGATCAGCCCCAGCATTTT. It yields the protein CASSLAPSGRDQPQHF.

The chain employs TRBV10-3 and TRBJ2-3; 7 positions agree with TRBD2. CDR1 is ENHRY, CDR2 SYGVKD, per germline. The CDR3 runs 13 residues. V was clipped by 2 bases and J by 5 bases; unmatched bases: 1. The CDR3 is CAISEAGEDTQYF. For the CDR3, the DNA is TGTGCCATCAGTGAGGCGGGAGAAGATACGCAGTATTTT.

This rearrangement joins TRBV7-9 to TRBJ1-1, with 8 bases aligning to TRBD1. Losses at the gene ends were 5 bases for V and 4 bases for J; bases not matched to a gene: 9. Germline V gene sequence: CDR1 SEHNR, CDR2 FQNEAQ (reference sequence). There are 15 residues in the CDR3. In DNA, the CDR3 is TGTGCCAGCAGCCCCGGACAGGGCGTCGTCACTGAAGCTTTCTTT. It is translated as CASSPGQGVVTEAFF.

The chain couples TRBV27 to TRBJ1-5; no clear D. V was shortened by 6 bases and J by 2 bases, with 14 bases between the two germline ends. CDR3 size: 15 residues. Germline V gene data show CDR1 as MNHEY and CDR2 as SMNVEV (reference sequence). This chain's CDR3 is CASSPDEVGNQPQHF. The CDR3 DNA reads TGTGCCAGCAGCCCGGATGAGGTCGGCAATCAGCCCCAGCATTTT.

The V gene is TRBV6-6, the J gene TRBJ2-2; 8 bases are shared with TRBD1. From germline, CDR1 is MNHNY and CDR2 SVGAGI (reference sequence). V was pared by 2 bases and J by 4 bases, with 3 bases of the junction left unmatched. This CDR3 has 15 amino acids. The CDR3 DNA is TGTGCCAGCAGTTACCCGGACAGGGCCACCGGGGAGCTGTTTTTT. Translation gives CASSYPDRATGELFF.

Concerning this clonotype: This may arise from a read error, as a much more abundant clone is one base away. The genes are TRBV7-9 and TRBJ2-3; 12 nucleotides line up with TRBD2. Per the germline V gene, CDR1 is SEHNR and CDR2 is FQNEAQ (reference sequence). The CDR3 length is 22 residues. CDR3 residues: CASGLPPLALAGGTTSTDTQYF. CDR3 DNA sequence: TGTGCCAGCGGCTTACCGCCCCTAGCCCTAGCGGGAGGGACAACTAGCACAGATACGCAGTATTTT.

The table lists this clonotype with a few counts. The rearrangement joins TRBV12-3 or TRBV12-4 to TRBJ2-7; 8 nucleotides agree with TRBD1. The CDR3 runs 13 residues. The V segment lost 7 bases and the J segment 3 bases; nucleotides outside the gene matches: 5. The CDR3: CASTPDRGYEQYF. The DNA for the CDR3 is TGTGCCAGCACCCCAGACAGGGGCTACGAGCAGTACTTC.

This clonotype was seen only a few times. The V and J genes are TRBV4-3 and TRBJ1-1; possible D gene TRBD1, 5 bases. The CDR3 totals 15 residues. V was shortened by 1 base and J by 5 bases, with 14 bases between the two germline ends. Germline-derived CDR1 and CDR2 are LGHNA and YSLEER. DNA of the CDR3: TGCGCCAGCAGCCAAGGGGGGAGCGGGGTAACTGAAGCTTTCTTT. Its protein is CASSQGGSGVTEAFF.

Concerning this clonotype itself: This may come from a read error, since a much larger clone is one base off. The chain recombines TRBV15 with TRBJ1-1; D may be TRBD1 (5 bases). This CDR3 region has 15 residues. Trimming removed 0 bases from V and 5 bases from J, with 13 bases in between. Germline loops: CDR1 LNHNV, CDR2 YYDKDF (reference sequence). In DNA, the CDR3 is TGTGCCACCAGCAGAGAATTTACAGGATCAACTGAAGCTTTCTTT. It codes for CATSREFTGSTEAFF.

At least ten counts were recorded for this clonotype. CDR3 nucleotide sequence: TGCAGCGGGAGACAAGAGACCCAGTACTTC. Amino acids: CSGRQETQYF. The chain carries TRBV29-1 and TRBJ2-5; no reliable D call. V was cut by 7 bases and J by 2 bases, with 5 bases left in between. This CDR3 region has 10 residues. CDR1 SQVTM and CDR2 ANQGSEA come from the germline V gene.